These 26 T cell receptor beta chains share one sample of origin, sequenced in a study of naive and memory T cell subsets. The beta constant-region primer was an equimolar mix of two oligonucleotides covering TRBC1 and TRBC2. Using its own MiXCR run on the UMI-ligation and nested PCR reads, TCRdb lists one record per CDR3 protein. The sample has 130,000 to 150,000 distinct CDR3 sequences; approximately 15% are singletons. Sequencing was performed on naive CD4+ T cells from blood. The receptors derive from a human donor in good health.

This clonotype came up a few times. CDR3 protein: CSAPPGGGRGYTF. The CDR3 region has the DNA TGCAGTGCTCCCCCAGGCGGGGGCCGTGGCTACACCTTC. V gene TRBV20-1 combines with J gene TRBJ1-2; tentative D call: TRBD1 (6 bases). This CDR3 has 13 residues. Trimming removed 5 bases at V and 7 bases at J, with 17 bases between. Per germline, CDR1 DFQATT and CDR2 SNEGSKA (reference sequence).

This sequence joins TRBV10-3 and TRBJ2-1; 12 bases fit TRBD2. Losses at the gene ends were 6 bases for V and 7 bases for J; bases not matched to a gene: 7. The germline gives CDR1 ENHRY, CDR2 SYGVKD. CDR3 size: 15 residues. The CDR3 nucleotides read TGTGCCATCAGAGATGGACTAGCGGGACGGAATGAGCAGTTCTTC. Its protein product is CAIRDGLAGRNEQFF.

This clonotype occurred a few times. The V and J genes are TRBV12-3 or TRBV12-4 and TRBJ2-1; TRBD2 matches at 10 bases. The CDR3 consists of 17 residues. V shed 6 bases and J 8 bases; nucleotides not matched to a gene: 16. The DNA of the CDR3 is TGTGCCAGCAGCCCTCGACTAGCGGGTGGTTCCAACGATGAGCAGTTCTTC. Translated, it gives CASSPRLAGGSNDEQFF.

The V gene is TRBV3-1, the J gene TRBJ2-2; D is ambiguous. Germline CDR1 and CDR2: LGHDT and YNNKEL (reference sequence). V was shortened by 4 bases and J by 6 bases, with 15 bases between the two germline ends. This CDR3 region has 15 residues. This CDR3 reads CASSRGELWPGELFF. The CDR3 DNA is TGTGCCAGCAGCCGTGGTGAACTCTGGCCCGGGGAGCTGTTTTTT.

CDR3 loop: CASSETGGAYNEQFF. The CDR3 DNA is TGTGCCAGCAGTGAAACAGGGGGAGCCTACAATGAGCAGTTCTTC. J is TRBJ2-1 and V is TRBV25-1; TRBD1 agrees at 8 bases. This CDR3 spans 15 amino acids. V shed 2 bases, J shed 2 bases, and the junction held 2 bases outside the gene matches. Germline V gene lookup returns CDR1 MGHDK and CDR2 SYGVNS. The full variable domain, its missing parts supplied by reference TRBV25-1 and TRBJ2-1, is EADIYQTPRYLVIGTGKKITLECSQTMGHDKMYWYQQDPGMELHLIHYSYGVNSTEKGDLSSESTVSRIRTEHFPLTLESARPSHTSQYLCASSETGGAYNEQFFGPGTRLTVL.

This clonotype appeared a few times. The chain carries TRBV6-6 and TRBJ2-3, with a tentative D call TRBD2 (6 bases). CDR1 MNHNY and CDR2 SVGAGI come from the germline V gene (reference sequence). CDR3 length: 15 amino acids. Trimming pared 2 bases from V and 2 bases from J, leaving 11 bases between. The CDR3 coding sequence is TGTGCCAGCAGTTACGGTAGCGGTAACACAGATACGCAGTATTTT. Translation: CASSYGSGNTDTQYF.

V usage is TRBV20-1 and J usage is TRBJ1-5, with D unclear. Trimming took 3 bases from V and 0 from J, leaving 9 bases between them. CDR3 length: 14 amino acids. The germline V gene has CDR1 DFQATT and CDR2 SNEGSKA (reference sequence). As DNA, the CDR3 is TGCAGTGCTAGGCGGACTTATAGCAATCAGCCCCAGCATTTT. The encoded protein is CSARRTYSNQPQHF.

This clonotype has just a few counts. This sequence joins TRBV7-2 and TRBJ2-3; maybe TRBD1 (5 bases). Germline V gene data show CDR1 as SGHTA and CDR2 as FQGNSA. CDR3 length equals 15 residues. Trimming took 1 base from V and 0 from J, leaving 8 bases between them. CDR3 nucleotides: TGTGCCAGCAGCTTAGGGACAACTAGCACAGATACGCAGTATTTT. It encodes CASSLGTTSTDTQYF.

This clonotype was seen many times. For the CDR3, the DNA is TGTGCCAGCAGCTCGACTGGGGTAGATACGCAGTATTTT. Encoded protein: CASSSTGVDTQYF. J is TRBJ2-3 and V is TRBV7-3; no reliable D call. Trimming stripped 4 bases from V and 5 bases from J, with 10 bases between. Per germline, CDR1 SGHTA and CDR2 FQGTGA. CDR3 length equals 13 residues.

The gene calls are TRBV3-1 and TRBJ2-6, with 7 bases aligning to TRBD1. Germline V CDR1 and CDR2: LGHDT, YNNKEL (reference sequence). The CDR3 covers 15 residues. V shed 7 bases, J shed 5 bases, and the junction held 8 bases outside the gene matches. CDR3 amino acids: CASKSTGSWANVLTF. CDR3 bases: TGTGCCAGCAAATCGACAGGGTCCTGGGCCAACGTCCTGACTTTC.

This clonotype was counted between two and nine times. In nucleotides, the CDR3 is TGTGCCAGCAGCCTACTAGCGGGAGGGTTATGGAATGAGCAGTTCTTC. It encodes CASSLLAGGLWNEQFF. V and J are TRBV14 and TRBJ2-1; 13 nucleotides line up with TRBD2. Germline V CDR1 and CDR2: SGHDN, FVKESK. The CDR3 contains 16 residues. Unmatched junction bases numbered 7, after V lost 4 bases and J lost 7 bases.

This clonotype was detected only a few times. The V gene is TRBV11-2, the J gene TRBJ2-2; D gene uncertain. Trimming removed 5 bases at V and 3 bases at J, with 7 bases between. The length of the CDR3 is 13 residues. The V gene's germline CDR1 is SGHAT and CDR2 FQNNGV. The CDR3 region is CASSPAYTGELFF. The DNA of the CDR3 is TGTGCCAGCAGCCCTGCTTACACCGGGGAGCTGTTTTTT.

This clonotype was seen only a few times. The chain recombines TRBV18 with TRBJ2-1; 7 nucleotides line up with TRBD1. The CDR3 consists of 14 residues. With 4 bases clipped from V and 7 bases from J, the junction kept 7 bases outside the gene matches. CDR1 and CDR2 from the germline V gene are KGHSH and LQKENI. For the CDR3, the DNA is TGTGCCAGCTCACTCGGGACAGATAGGAATGAGCAGTTCTTC. This sequence encodes CASSLGTDRNEQFF.

This clonotype was observed a handful of times. V gene TRBV12-3 or TRBV12-4 combines with J gene TRBJ1-1; D call uncertain. Trimming took 3 bases from V and 7 from J, leaving 6 bases between them. The CDR3 spans 11 residues. CDR3 protein: CASSFRDEAFF. In DNA, the CDR3 is TGTGCCAGCAGTTTTCGGGATGAAGCTTTCTTT.

In its sample, this clonotype was seen a few times. The chain employs TRBV4-2 and TRBJ2-2; unclear D gene. With 1 base removed from V and 2 bases from J, the gap between germline ends came to 11 bases. The CDR3 has 16 residues. The germline V gene has CDR1 LGHNA and CDR2 YNFKEQ. As DNA, the CDR3 is TGTGCCAGCAGCCAAGTTGAGCGACCAAACACCGGGGAGCTGTTTTTT. It codes for CASSQVERPNTGELFF.

This clonotype has a handful of counts. J is TRBJ2-1 and V is TRBV10-3; 15 positions agree with TRBD2. This CDR3 comprises 17 residues. Germline V gives CDR1 ENHRY, CDR2 SYGVKD. V lost 7 bases, J lost 8 bases, and 12 bases stayed unmatched. In DNA, the CDR3 is TGTGCCATCACCGGGACTAGCGGGAGGTCGGGGGTCTATGAGCAGTTCTTC. This sequence encodes CAITGTSGRSGVYEQFF.

This clonotype has more than one count but fewer than ten. The gene calls are TRBV6-6 and TRBJ1-4; possible D gene TRBD1, 5 bases. The CDR3 consists of 16 residues. Germline V gene lookup returns CDR1 MNHNY and CDR2 SVGAGI (reference sequence). Between the trimmed V and J ends, which lost 1 base and 0 bases, there was a span of 9 bases. The CDR3 loop is CASSYLGETTNEKLFF. Here the CDR3 DNA reads TGTGCCAGCAGTTACTTGGGGGAGACAACTAATGAAAAACTGTTTTTT.

In its sample, this clonotype was seen a few times. V and J are TRBV28 and TRBJ2-7; 8 bases match TRBD1. Germline CDR1 MDHEN, CDR2 SYDVKM. The ends lost 8 bases at V and 2 bases at J; junction bases unmatched: 5. The CDR3 runs 13 residues. The CDR3 bases are TGTGCCAGCGCTGACAGGGGAGCCTACGAGCAGTACTTC. It yields the protein CASADRGAYEQYF.

The chain recombines TRBV27 with TRBJ1-2, with D possibly TRBD1 on 5 matching bases. Deletions cut 5 bases from V and 2 bases from J, with 9 bases between. Germline-derived CDR1 and CDR2 are MNHEY and SMNVEV (reference sequence). CDR3 length: 13 residues. CDR3 sequence reads: CASSEQENYGYTF. The CDR3 DNA sequence: TGTGCCAGCAGTGAACAGGAAAACTATGGCTACACCTTC.

This chain connects TRBV5-1 to TRBJ2-5; 8 nucleotides match TRBD2. The germline V gene has CDR1 SGHRS and CDR2 YFSETQ. The V gene end was trimmed by 4 bases and the J gene end by 5 bases; junction bases not matched to a gene: 10. This CDR3 region has 15 residues. CDR3 nucleotides: TGCGCCAGCAGCCCAAAAACCGGGACTAGGGAGACCCAGTACTTC. As protein: CASSPKTGTRETQYF. The whole variable domain, filled in from reference TRBV5-1 and TRBJ2-5, reads KAGVTQTPRYLIKTRGQQVTLSCSPISGHRSVSWYQQTPGQGLQFLFEYFSETQRNKGNFPGRFSGRQFSNSRSEMNVSTLELGDSALYLCASSPKTGTRETQYFGPGTRLLVL.

V is TRBV29-1 and J is TRBJ1-1, with D uncertain. V was clipped by 7 bases and J by 0 bases, with 12 bases between them. Germline-derived CDR1 and CDR2 are SQVTM and ANQGSEA. The length of the CDR3 is 13 residues. CDR3 nucleotide sequence: TGCAGCGCCAGAACAAGTATGAACACTGAAGCTTTCTTT. Residues: CSARTSMNTEAFF.

The V gene is TRBV6-5, the J gene TRBJ2-3; D call uncertain. This CDR3 region has 15 residues. Trimming removed 2 bases at V and 5 bases at J, with 14 bases between. Germline V gene lookup returns CDR1 MNHEY and CDR2 SVGAGI. CDR3 amino acids: CASSYVGNVIDTQYF. The CDR3, as DNA: TGTGCCAGCAGTTACGTCGGAAACGTGATAGATACGCAGTATTTT.

A few counts support this clonotype. This sequence joins TRBV29-1 and TRBJ1-2; D gene ambiguous. The V end was cut by 3 bases, the J end by 4 bases, with 9 bases between. Per the germline V gene, CDR1 is SQVTM and CDR2 is ANQGSEA. The CDR3 covers 12 residues. The CDR3 DNA follows: TGCAGCGTTGATTATTCAGGCTATGGCTACACCTTC. Residues: CSVDYSGYGYTF. Filled out from reference TRBV29-1 and TRBJ1-2, the complete variable domain reads SAVISQKPSRDICQRGTSLTIQCQVDSQVTMMFWYRQQPGQSLTLIATANQGSEATYESGFVIDKFPISRPNLTFSTLTVSNMSPEDSSIYLCSVDYSGYGYTFGSGTRLTVV.

There are a few counts of this clonotype. The rearrangement uses TRBV7-9 and TRBJ1-1, with a possible D match to TRBD1 (6 bases). Germline CDR1 reads SEHNR; CDR2 reads FQNEAQ (reference sequence). This CDR3 region has 15 residues. V shed 5 bases and J shed 3 bases, with 16 bases lying between them. The CDR3 region is CASSEGDKGYTEAFF. Here the CDR3 DNA reads TGTGCCAGCAGCGAAGGGGACAAGGGCTACACTGAAGCTTTCTTT.

This clonotype was counted between two and nine times. This chain links TRBV2 with TRBJ2-7, with TRBD1 matching 10 bases. The trim removed 10 bases at V and 6 bases at J, leaving 9 bases unmatched. This CDR3 region has 13 residues. Germline V gene lookup returns CDR1 SNHLY and CDR2 FYNNEI. DNA of the CDR3: TGTGCCATCCCCCGGGACAGGGGCTCCGAGCAGTACTTC. The encoded protein is CAIPRDRGSEQYF. The variable domain in full, with the rest retrieved from reference TRBV2 and TRBJ2-7, is EPEVTQTPSHQVTQMGQEVILRCVPISNHLYFYWYRQILGQKVEFLVSFYNNEISEKSEIFDDQFSVERPDGSNFTLKIRSTKLEDSAMYFCAIPRDRGSEQYFGPGTRLTVT.

This clonotype came up a few times. The V call is TRBV9, the J call TRBJ2-1; 12 nucleotides align to TRBD2. V lost 6 bases and J lost 2; bases outside the gene matches: 9. Germline lookup yields CDR1 SGDLS and CDR2 YYNGEE. This CDR3 region has 17 residues. In DNA, the CDR3 is TGTGCCAGCAATCCTAGCGGGAGGGCCAGAACCTACAATGAGCAGTTCTTC. Translation: CASNPSGRARTYNEQFF.